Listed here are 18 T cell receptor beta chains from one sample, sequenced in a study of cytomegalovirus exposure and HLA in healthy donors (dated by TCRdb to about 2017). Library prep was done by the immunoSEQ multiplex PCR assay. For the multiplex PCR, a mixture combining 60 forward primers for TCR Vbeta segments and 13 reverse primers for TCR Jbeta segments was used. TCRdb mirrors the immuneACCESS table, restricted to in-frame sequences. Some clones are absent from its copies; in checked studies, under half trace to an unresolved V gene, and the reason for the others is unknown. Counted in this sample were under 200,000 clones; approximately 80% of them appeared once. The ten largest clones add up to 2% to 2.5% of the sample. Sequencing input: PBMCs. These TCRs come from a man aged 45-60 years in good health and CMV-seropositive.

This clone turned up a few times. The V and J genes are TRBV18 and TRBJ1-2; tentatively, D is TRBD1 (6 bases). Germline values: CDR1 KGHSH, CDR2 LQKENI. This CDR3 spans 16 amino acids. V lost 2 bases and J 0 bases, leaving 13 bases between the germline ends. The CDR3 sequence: CASSPNRAEANYGYTF. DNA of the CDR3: TGTGCCAGCTCACCAAACAGGGCCGAGGCTAACTATGGCTACACCTTC. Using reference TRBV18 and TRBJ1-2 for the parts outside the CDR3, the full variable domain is NAGVMQNPRHLVRRRGQEARLRCSPMKGHSHVYWYRQLPEEGLKFMVYLQKENIIDESGMPKERFSAEFPKEGPSILRIQQVVRGDSAAYFCASSPNRAEANYGYTFGSGTRLTVV.

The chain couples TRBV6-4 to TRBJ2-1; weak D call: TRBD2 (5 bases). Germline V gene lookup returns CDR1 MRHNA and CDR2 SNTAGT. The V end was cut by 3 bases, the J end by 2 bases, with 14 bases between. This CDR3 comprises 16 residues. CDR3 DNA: TGTGCCAGCAGTGAGGAGGTTCTGGCTACCTACAATGAGCAGTTCTTC. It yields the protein CASSEEVLATYNEQFF.

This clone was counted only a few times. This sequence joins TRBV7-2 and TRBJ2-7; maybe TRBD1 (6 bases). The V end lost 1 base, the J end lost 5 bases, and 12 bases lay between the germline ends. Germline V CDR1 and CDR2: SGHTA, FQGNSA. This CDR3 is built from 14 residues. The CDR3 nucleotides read TGTGCCAGCAGCTTAGACCCACAGGGAGACGAGCAGTACTTC. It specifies CASSLDPQGDEQYF.

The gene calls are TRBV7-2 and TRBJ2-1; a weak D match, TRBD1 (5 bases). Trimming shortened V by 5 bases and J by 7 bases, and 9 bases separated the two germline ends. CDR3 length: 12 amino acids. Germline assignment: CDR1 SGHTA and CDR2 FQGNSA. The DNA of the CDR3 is TGTGCCAGCAGCATTCAGGGTAATGAGCAGTTCTTC. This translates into CASSIQGNEQFF.

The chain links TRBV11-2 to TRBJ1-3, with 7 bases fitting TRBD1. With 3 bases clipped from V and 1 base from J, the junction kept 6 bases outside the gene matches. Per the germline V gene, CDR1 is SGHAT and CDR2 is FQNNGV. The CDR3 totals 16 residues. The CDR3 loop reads CASSFLRGRSGNTIYF. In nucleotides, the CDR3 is TGTGCCAGCAGCTTTTTGAGGGGGCGGTCTGGAAACACCATATATTTT.

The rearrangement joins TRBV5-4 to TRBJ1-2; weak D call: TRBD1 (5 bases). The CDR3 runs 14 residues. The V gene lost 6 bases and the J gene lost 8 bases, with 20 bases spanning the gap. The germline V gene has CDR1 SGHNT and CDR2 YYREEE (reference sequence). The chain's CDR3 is CASTSRWGAVGYTF. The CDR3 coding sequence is TGTGCCAGCACCTCCAGGTGGGGCGCGGTGGGCTACACCTTC.

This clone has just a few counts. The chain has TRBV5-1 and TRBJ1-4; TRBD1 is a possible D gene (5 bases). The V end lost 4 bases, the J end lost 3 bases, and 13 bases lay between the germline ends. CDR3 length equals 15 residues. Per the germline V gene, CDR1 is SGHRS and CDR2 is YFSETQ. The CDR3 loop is CASSTGGIPNEKLFF. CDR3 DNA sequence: TGCGCCAGCAGCACTGGGGGGATCCCTAATGAAAAACTGTTTTTT.

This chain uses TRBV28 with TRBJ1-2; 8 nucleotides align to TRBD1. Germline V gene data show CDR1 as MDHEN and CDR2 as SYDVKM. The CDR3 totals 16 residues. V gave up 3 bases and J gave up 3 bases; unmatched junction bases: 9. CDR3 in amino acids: CASSFGQGRWDYGYTF. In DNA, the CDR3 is TGTGCCAGCAGTTTCGGACAGGGTCGGTGGGACTATGGCTACACCTTC.

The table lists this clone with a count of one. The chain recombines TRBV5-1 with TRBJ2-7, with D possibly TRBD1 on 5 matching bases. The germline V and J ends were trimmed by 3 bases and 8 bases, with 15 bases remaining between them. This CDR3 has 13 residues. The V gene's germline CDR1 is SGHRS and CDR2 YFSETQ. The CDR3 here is CASSSDLDTKQYF. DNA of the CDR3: TGCGCCAGCAGCTCCGACTTGGACACCAAGCAGTACTTC.

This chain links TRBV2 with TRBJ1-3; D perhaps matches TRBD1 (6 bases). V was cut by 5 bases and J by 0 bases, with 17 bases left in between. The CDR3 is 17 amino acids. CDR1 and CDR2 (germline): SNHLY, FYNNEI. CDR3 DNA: TGTGCCAGCAGTTACGGCAGGGGTGGATACTCTGGAAACACCATATATTTT. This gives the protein CASSYGRGGYSGNTIYF.

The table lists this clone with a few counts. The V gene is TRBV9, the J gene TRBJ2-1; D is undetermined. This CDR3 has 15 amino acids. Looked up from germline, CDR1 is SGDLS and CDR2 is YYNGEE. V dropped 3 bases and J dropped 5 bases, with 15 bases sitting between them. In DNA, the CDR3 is TGTGCCAGCAGCGAGCGACTGGATACTAACAATGAGCAGTTCTTC. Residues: CASSERLDTNNEQFF.

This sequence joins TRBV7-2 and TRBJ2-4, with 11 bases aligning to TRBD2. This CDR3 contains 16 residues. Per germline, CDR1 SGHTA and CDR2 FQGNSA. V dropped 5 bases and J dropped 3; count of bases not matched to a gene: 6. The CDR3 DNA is TGTGCCAGCAGCGGTCTAGCGGGGGGCGGCAAAAACATTCAGTACTTC. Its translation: CASSGLAGGGKNIQYF.

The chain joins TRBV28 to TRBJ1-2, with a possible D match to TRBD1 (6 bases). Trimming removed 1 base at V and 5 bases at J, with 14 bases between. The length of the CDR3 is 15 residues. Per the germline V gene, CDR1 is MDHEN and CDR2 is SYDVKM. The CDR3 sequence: CASSLYGGPWYGYTF. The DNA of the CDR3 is TGTGCCAGCAGTTTATACGGGGGGCCTTGGTATGGCTACACCTTC.

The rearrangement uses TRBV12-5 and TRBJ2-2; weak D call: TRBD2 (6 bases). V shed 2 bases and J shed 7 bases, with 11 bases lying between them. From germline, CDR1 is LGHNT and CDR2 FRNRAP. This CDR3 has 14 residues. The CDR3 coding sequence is TGTGCTAGTGGTTTGCTGGAGGGGTTCGGGGAGCTGTTTTTT. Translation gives CASGLLEGFGELFF.

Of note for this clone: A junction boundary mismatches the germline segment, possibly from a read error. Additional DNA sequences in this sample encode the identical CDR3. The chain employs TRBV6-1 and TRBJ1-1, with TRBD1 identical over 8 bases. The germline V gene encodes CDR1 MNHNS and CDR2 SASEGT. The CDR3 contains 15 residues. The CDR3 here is CASSLWTGRDLAAFF. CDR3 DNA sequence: TGCGCCAGCAGTCTCTGGACAGGGAGAGACCTTGCGGCTTTCTTT.

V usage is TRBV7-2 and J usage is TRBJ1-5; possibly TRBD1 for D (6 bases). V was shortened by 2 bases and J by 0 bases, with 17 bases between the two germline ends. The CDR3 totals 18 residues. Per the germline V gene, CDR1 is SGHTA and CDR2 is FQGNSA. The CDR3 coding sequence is TGTGCCAGCAGCTTACGCGGGGGGCTCGGATATAGCAATCAGCCCCAGCATTTT. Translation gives CASSLRGGLGYSNQPQHF.

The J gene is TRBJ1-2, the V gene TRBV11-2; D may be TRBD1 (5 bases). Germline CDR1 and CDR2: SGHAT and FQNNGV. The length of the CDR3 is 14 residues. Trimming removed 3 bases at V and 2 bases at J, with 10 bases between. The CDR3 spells CASSLGGTNYGYTF. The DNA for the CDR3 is TGTGCCAGCAGCTTGGGGGGGACGAACTATGGCTACACCTTC.

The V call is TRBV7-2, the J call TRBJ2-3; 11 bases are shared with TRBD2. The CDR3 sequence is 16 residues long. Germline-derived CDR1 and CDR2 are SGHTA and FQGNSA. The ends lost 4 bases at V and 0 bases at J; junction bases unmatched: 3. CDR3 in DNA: TGTGCCAGCAGCTCCCTAGCGGGGGGAAGCACAGATACGCAGTATTTT. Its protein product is CASSSLAGGSTDTQYF.